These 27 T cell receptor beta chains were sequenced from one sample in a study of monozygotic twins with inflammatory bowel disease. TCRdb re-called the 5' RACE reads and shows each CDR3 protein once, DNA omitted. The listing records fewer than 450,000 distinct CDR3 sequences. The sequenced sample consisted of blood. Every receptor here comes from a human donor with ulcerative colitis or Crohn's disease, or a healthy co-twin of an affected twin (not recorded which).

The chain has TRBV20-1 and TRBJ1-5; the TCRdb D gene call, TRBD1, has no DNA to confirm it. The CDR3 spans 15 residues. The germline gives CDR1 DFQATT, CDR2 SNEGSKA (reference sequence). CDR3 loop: CSAAGTGSPIQPQHF.

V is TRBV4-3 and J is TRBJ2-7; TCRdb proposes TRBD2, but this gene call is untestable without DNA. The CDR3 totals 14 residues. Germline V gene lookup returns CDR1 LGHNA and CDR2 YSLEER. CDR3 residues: CASSQIFGGDEQYF.

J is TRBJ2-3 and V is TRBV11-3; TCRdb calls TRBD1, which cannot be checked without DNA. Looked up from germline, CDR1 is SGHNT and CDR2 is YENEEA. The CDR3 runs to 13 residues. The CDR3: CASSTGVADTQYF.

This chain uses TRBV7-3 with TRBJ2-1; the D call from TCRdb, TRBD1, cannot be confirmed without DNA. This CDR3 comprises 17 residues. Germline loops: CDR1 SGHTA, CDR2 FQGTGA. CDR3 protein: CASSTGRGASSYNEQFF.

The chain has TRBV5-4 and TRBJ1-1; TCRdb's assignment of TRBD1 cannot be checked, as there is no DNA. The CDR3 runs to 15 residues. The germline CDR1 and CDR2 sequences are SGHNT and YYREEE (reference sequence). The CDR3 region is CASSRTGALNTEAFF.

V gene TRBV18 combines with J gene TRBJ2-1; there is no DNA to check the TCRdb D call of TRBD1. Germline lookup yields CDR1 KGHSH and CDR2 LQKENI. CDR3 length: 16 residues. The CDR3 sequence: CASSPRQGGASDEQFF.

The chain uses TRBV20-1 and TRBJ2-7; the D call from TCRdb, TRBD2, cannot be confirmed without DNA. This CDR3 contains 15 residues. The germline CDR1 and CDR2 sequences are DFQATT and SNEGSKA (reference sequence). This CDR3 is CSARVLAGGTYEQYF.

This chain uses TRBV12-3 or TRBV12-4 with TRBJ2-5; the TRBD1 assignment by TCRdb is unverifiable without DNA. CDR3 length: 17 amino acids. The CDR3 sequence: CASSTNPGGGRGETQYF.

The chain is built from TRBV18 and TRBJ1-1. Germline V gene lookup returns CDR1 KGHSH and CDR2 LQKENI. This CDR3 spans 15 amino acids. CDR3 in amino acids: CASSPPGTSGAEAFF.

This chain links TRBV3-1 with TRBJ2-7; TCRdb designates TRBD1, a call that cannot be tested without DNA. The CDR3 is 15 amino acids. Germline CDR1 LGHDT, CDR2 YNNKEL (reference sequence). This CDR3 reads CASSQDHPPRGEQYF.

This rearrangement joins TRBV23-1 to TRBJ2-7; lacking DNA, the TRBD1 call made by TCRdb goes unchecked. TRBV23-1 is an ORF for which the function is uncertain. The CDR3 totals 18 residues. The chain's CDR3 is CASSQPDGGQGNQTEQYF.

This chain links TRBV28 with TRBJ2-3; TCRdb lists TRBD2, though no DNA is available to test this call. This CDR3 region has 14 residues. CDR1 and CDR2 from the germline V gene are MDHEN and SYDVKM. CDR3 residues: CASSIERGVATQYF.

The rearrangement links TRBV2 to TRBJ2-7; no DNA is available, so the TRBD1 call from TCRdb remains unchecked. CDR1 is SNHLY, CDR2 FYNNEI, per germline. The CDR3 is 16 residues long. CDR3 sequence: CASLDPTNRDRYEQYF.

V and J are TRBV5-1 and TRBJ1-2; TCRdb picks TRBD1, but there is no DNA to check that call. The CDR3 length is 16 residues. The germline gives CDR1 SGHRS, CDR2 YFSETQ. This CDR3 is CASSLDGTLGAGGYTF.

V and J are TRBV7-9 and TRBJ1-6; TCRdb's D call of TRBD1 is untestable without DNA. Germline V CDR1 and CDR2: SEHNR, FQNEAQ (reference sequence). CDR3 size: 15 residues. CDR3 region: CASSRGQGSDSPLHF.

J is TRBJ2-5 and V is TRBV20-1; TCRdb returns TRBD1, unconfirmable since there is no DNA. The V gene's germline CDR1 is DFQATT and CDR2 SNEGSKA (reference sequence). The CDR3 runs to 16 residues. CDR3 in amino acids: CSARDTSGGPQETQYF.

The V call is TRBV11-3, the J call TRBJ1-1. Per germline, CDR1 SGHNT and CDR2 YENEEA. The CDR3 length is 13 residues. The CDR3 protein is CASSPMGTSEAFF.

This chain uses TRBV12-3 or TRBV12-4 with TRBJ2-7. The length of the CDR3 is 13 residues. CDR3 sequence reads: CASSFAASYEQYF.

CDR3: CSAVTSGGYNEQFF. The chain employs TRBV20-1 and TRBJ2-1; there is no DNA to check the TCRdb D call of TRBD2. The CDR3 runs 14 residues. From germline, CDR1 is DFQATT and CDR2 SNEGSKA (reference sequence).

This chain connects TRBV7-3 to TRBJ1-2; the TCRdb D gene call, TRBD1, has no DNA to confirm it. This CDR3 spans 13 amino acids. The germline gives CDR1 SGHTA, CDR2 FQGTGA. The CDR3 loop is CASSPGPGYGYTF.

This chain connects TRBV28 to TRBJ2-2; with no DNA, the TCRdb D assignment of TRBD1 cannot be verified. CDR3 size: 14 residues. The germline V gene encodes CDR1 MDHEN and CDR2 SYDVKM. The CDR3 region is CANSDRGNTGELFF.

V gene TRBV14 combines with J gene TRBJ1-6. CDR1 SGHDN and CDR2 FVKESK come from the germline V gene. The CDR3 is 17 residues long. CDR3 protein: CASSPKKYLSYNSPLHF.

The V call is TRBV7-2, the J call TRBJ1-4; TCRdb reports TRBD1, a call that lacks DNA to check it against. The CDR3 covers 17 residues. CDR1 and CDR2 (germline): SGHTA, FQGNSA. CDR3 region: CASSSRQGASANEKLFF. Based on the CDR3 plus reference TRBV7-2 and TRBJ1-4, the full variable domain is GAGVSQSPSNKVTEKGKDVELRCDPISGHTALYWYRQSLGQGLEFLIYFQGNSAPDKSGLPSDRFSAERTGGSVSTLTIQRTQQEDSAVYLCASSSRQGASANEKLFFGSGTQLSVL.

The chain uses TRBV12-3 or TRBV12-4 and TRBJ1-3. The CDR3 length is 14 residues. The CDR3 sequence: CASSSSGFGNTIYF.

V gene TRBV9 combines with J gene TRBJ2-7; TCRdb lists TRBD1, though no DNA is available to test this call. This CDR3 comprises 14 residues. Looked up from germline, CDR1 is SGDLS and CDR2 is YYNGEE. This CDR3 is CASSVVSGAYEQYF.

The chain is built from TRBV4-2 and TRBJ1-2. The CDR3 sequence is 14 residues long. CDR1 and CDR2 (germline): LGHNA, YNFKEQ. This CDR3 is CASSPGDSNYGYTF.

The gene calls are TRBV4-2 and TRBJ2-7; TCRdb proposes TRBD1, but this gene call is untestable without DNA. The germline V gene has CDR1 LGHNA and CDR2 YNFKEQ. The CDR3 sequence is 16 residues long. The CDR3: CASSQDGAGATYEQYF.